This TCR beta chain was captured by sequencing in a study of control samples from healthy donors and cancer patients. The CDR3 extends over 13 amino acids. The germline V gene encodes CDR1 MNHEY and CDR2 SVGEGT. Between the trimmed V and J ends, which lost 4 bases and 2 bases, there was a span of 8 bases. Produced via immunoSEQ multiplex PCR; TCRdb's table is partial and in-frame only. The data hold 150,000 to 160,000 clones, with approximately 94% observed a single time. The sequence was collected from a man aged 40-50 years in good health. This chain links TRBV6-2 or TRBV6-3 with TRBJ1-2; D might be TRBD1 (6 bases). The sample taken for sequencing was blood. The CDR3 loop is CASSFGQNYGYTF. The CDR3 DNA reads as TGTGCCAGCAGTTTCGGACAGAACTATGGCTACACCTTC.